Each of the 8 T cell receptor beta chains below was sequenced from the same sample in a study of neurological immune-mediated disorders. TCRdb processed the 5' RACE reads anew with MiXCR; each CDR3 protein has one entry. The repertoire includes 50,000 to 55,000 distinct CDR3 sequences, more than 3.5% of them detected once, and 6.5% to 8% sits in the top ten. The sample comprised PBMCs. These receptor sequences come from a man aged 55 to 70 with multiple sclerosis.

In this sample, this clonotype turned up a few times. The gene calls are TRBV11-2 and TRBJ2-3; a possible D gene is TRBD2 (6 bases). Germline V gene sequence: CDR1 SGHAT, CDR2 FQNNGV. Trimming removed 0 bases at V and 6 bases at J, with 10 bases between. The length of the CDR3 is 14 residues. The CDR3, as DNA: TGTGCCAGCAGCTTAGACGCGGCGGGGGATACGCAGTATTTT. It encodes CASSLDAAGDTQYF.

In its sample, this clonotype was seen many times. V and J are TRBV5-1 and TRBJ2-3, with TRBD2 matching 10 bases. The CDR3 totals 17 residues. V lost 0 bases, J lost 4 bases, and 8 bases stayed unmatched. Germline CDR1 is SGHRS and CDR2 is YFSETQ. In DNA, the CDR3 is TGCGCCAGCAGCTTGGATTTGAGAGCGGGAGGGCCAGATACGCAGTATTTT. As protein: CASSLDLRAGGPDTQYF.

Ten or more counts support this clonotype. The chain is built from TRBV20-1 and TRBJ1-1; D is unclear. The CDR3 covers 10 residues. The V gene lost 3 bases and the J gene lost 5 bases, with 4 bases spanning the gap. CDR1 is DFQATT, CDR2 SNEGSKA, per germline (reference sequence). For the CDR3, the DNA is TGCAGTGCTAGTGGAACTGAAGCTTTCTTT. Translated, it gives CSASGTEAFF.

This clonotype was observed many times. The CDR3 bases are TGTGCCAGCAGCTTAAGGCACGGCTCCTACAATGAGCAGTTCTTC. It is translated as CASSLRHGSYNEQFF. V gene TRBV7-9 combines with J gene TRBJ2-1; D gene unclear. CDR1 and CDR2 (germline): SEHNR, FQNEAQ (reference sequence). This CDR3 contains 15 residues. Trimming removed 2 bases at V and 0 bases at J, with 8 bases between.

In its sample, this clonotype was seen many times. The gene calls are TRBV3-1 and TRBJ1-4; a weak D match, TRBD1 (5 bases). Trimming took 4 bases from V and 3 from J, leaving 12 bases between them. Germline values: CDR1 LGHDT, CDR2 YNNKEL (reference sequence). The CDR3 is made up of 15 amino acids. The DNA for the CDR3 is TGTGCCAGCAGCCCAAGAGGGGCTGCTAATGAAAAACTGTTTTTT. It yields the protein CASSPRGAANEKLFF.

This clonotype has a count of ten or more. CDR3 DNA: TGCAGCGTTGAATATCCGGACAGAGTCAACGAGCAGTACTTC. Translated, it gives CSVEYPDRVNEQYF. This chain links TRBV29-1 with TRBJ2-7, with D perhaps TRBD1 (6 bases). The germline gives CDR1 SQVTM, CDR2 ANQGSEA. The CDR3 runs to 14 residues. V was trimmed by 2 bases and J by 5 bases, leaving 16 bases between them.

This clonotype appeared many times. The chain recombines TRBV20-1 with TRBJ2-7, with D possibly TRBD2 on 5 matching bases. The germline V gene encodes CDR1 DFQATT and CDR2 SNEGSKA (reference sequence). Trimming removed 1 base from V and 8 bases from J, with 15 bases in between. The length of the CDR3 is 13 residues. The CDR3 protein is CSARAEGSGKQYF. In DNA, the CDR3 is TGCAGTGCTAGAGCTGAAGGGTCGGGGAAGCAGTACTTC.

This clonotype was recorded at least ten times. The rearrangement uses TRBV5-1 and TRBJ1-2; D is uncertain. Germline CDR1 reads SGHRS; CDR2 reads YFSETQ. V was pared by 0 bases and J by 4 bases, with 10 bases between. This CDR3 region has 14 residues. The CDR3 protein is CASSLGAAIYGYTF. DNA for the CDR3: TGCGCCAGCAGCTTGGGAGCAGCTATCTATGGCTACACCTTC.